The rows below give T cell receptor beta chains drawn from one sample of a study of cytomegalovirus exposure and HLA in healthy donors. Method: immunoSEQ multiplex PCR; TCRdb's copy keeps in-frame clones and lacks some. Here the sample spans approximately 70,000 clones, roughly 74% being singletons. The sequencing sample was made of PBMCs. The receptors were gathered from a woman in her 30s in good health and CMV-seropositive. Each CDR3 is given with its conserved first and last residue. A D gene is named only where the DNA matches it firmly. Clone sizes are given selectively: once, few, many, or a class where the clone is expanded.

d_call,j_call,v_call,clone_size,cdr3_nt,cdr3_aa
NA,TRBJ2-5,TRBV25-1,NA,TGTGCCAGCAGTTTAGGGACATCCCAAGAGACCCAGTACTTC,CASSLGTSQETQYF
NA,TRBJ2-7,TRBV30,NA,TGTGCCTTCGTTGCGCTTAGCTCCTACGAGCAGTACTTC,CAFVALSSYEQYF
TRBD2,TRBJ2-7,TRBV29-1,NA,TGCAGCTACGGGGAGGGGACCTACGAGCAGTACTTC,CSYGEGTYEQYF
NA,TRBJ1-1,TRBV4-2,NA,TGTGCCAGCAGCCAAGAGGGGCAGCGGAACACTGAAGCTTTCTTT,CASSQEGQRNTEAFF
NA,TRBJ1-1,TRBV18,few,TGTGCCAGCAGGGAGAATATTAACACTGAAGCTTTCTTT,CASRENINTEAFF
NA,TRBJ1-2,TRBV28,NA,TGTGCCAGCGTAGGGGGGGCTGTGGGTGGCTACACCTTC,CASVGGAVGGYTF
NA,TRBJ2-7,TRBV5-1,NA,TGCGCCAGCAGCACTTTAGCGGCCGGCTCCTACGAGCAGTACTTC,CASSTLAAGSYEQYF
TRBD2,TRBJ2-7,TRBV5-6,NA,TGTGCCAGCAGTCTCCGGGAGGGCTTCACCTACGAGCAGTACTTC,CASSLREGFTYEQYF
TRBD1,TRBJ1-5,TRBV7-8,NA,TGTGCCAGCAGTTTCGACAGGGTCAATCAGCCCCAGCATTTT,CASSFDRVNQPQHF
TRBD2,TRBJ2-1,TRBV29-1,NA,TGCAGCGTTGAGTCCCGGACTAGCGGGAGTATATATGAGCAGTTCTTC,CSVESRTSGSIYEQFF
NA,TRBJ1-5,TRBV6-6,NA,TGTGCCAGCAGTTACTCGTCGCAGGACAGTCCCCAGCATTTT,CASSYSSQDSPQHF
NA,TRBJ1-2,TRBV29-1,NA,TGCAGCGTTGAAGATAGGAACAGGGATAGAGGCTACACCTTC,CSVEDRNRDRGYTF
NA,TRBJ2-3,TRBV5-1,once,TGCGCCAGCACCCCAGGAGGGAGTAGCACAGATACGCAGTATTTT,CASTPGGSSTDTQYF
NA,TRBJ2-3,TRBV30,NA,TGTGCCTGGAGCTCCAGAACAGATACGCAGTATTTT,CAWSSRTDTQYF
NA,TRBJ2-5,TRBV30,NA,TGTGCCTGGAGTGTAATATACCAAGAGACCCAGTACTTC,CAWSVIYQETQYF
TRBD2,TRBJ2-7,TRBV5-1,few,TGCGCCAGCAGCTTATTGAGCGGGAGGGAATCGGACGAGCAGTACTTC,CASSLLSGRESDEQYF
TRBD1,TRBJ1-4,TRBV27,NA,TGTGCCAGCAGTTTAAAGGGACAGAAACTGTTTTTT,CASSLKGQKLFF
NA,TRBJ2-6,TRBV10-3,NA,TGTGCCATCATGTCCCTTAGGGGCTCTGGGGCCAACGTCCTGACTTTC,CAIMSLRGSGANVLTF
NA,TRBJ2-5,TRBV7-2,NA,TGTGCCAGCAGCTTGGGCCAGAAAGAGACCCAGTACTTC,CASSLGQKETQYF
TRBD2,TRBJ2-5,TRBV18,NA,TGTGCCAGCTCACCGGGACTAGGGCAAGAGACCCAGTACTTC,CASSPGLGQETQYF
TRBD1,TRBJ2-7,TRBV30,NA,TGTGCCTGGAGTCCACAGGGGTTCGGGGAGCAGTACTTC,CAWSPQGFGEQYF
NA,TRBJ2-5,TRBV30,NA,TGTGCCTGGAGTGTCCGTCCGGGAGCTTCAGGCCAGTACTTC,CAWSVRPGASGQYF
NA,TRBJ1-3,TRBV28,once,TGTGCCAGCAGTTCGGTTGTAAACACCATATATTTT,CASSSVVNTIYF
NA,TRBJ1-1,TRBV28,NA,TGTGCCAGCAGTTTGGCGGTCAGTGCCGCTTTCTTT,CASSLAVSAAFF
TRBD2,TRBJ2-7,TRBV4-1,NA,TGCGCCAGCAGCCAAGTGAGACTAGCGTCTTCCTACGAGCAGTACTTC,CASSQVRLASSYEQYF